These T cell receptor beta chains were read from a single sample in a study of blood T cell repertoires in COVID-19. The table came from immunoSEQ multiplex PCR; TCRdb's copy has only in-frame clones and leaves some out. The data hold about 120,000 clones, with around 90% observed a single time. The sequenced sample consisted of peripheral blood. Receptors were obtained from an older woman with COVID-19, enrolled during active disease. The conserved cysteine and the conserved F or W are not part of the CDR3 here.

V,CDR3
TRBV29-1,SGGQGPNTEAF
TRBV5-6,ASSLYWGDSNSPLH
TRBV6-5,ASLGLGEQF
TRBV5-1,ASSRGGANTGELF
TRBV7-2,ASSLRGTLTGELF
TRBV6-5,ASIPSVGGAYEQY
TRBV7-2,ASSVSWARYNEQF
TRBV5-6,ASLGGSMNEAF
TRBV4-3,ASSQPGLAVDEQF
TRBV2,ASSYGPSNQPQH
TRBV19,ASSIASGNTGELF
TRBV27,ASSLGTGNNPQH
TRBV13,ASSLVRQSPLH
TRBV5-3,ARSSGQGQETQY
TRBV3-1/TRBV3-2,ASSQDVSYEQY
TRBV29-1,SAGEGGYSGNTIY
TRBV18,ASSEALHSSGANVLT
TRBV10-2,ASSESAGWNTEAF
TRBV6-2/TRBV6-3,ASSYWTGQMNTEAF
TRBV19,ASSMSGGPFEQY
TRBV19,ASSRQGDSYEQY
TRBV14,ASSLPGSGGWNEQF
TRBV2,ASRVEVGTGVMNTEAF
TRBV19,ASSQTANTGELF
TRBV19,ASTADRAAMVPSRQPQH
TRBV9,ASSSGVGSYNEQF
TRBV14,ASSQGTRGDTQY
TRBV5-1,ASSVTGQTYGYT
TRBV4-2,ASSQVFGRGTYEQY
TRBV13,ASSQPPQVDLYGYT
TRBV5-1,ASSAGRQGAEETQY
TRBV5-5,ASSLVPGETQY
TRBV16,ASSQGNYGYT
TRBV6-2/TRBV6-3,ASSSLLAGGPQETQY
TRBV15,ATSREQANTEAF
TRBV5-5,ASSLGGPEQY
TRBV27,ASSALTGQGDTLFRETQY
TRBV15,ATSSDRQETDTQY
TRBV2,ASNGQANLGGNTIY
TRBV6-2/TRBV6-3,ASSYYSDGGTEAF
TRBV6-4,ASSRDRVGELF
TRBV29-1,SVSISTYEQY